This is a list of T cell receptor beta chains from one sample in a study of cytomegalovirus exposure and HLA in healthy donors. Measured with immunoSEQ multiplex PCR; TCRdb has only the in-frame clones, and not every one. The sample has some 96,000 clones, under 65% seen once. The sequenced material came from PBMCs. The receptor set was obtained from a man in his 60s in good health and CMV-seronegative. The CDR3 runs from the conserved cysteine through the conserved F or W. The D gene is left open where the match is weak. The size field is filled for only some rows; it gives once, few, many or a size class.

cdr3_aa cdr3_nt v_call d_call j_call clone_size
CASSLGPGPFGNTIYF TGCGCCAGCAGCTTGGGGCCAGGGCCCTTTGGAAACACCATATATTTT TRBV5-1 . TRBJ1-3 .
CASKRKTGMAEAFF TGTGCCAGCAAAAGGAAAACGGGAATGGCTGAAGCTTTCTTT TRBV28 . TRBJ1-1 .
CASTSSSGANVLTF TGTGCCAGTACTAGTTCGTCTGGGGCCAACGTCCTGACTTTC TRBV19 . TRBJ2-6 .
CASSFYGNTIYF TGTGCCAGCAGTTTCTATGGAAACACCATATATTTT TRBV28 . TRBJ1-3 .
CASSEALYRTLYEQYF TGTGCCAGCAGTGAAGCGCTGTACAGGACCCTCTACGAGCAGTACTTC TRBV6-1 . TRBJ2-7 .
CASSLGRNTEAFF TGTGCCAGCAGCTTGGGGAGGAACACTGAAGCTTTCTTT TRBV5-5 . TRBJ1-1 .
CSSSSPVASGGSDTQYF TGTTCCAGCAGCTCCCCGGTGGCTAGCGGGGGATCCGATACGCAGTATTTT TRBV7-9 TRBD2 TRBJ2-3 once
CASSVRGPPDTQYF TGTGCCAGCAGTGTAAGGGGGCCCCCAGATACGCAGTATTTT TRBV2 TRBD1 TRBJ2-3 few
CASSFSSGGADTQYF TGTGCCAGCAGTTTTTCTAGCGGGGGGGCAGATACGCAGTATTTT TRBV6-1 TRBD2 TRBJ2-3 .
CASSYQGQETQYF TGTGCCAGCAGCTACCAGGGTCAAGAGACCCAGTACTTC TRBV11-1 . TRBJ2-5 .
CASSVFDRGGTSEQYF TGTGCCAGCAGCGTATTTGACAGGGGCGGAACTAGTGAGCAGTACTTC TRBV9 TRBD1 TRBJ2-7 few
CASSERAGVGNTIYF TGTGCCAGCAGTGAGCGGGCAGGGGTCGGAAACACCATATATTTT TRBV6-1 . TRBJ1-3 .
CASSERQGDPLNYGYTF TGTGCCAGCAGTGAACGACAGGGGGATCCTCTCAACTATGGCTACACCTTC TRBV2 TRBD1 TRBJ1-2 .
CASSRGDSAYEQYF TGTGCCAGCAGCCGCGGGGACTCTGCCTACGAGCAGTACTTC TRBV11-1 . TRBJ2-7 .
CASSRGRGTDTQYF TGCGCCAGCAGCCGGGGCAGGGGAACAGATACGCAGTATTTT TRBV5-1 . TRBJ2-3 .
CASSQFRGNTEAFF TGTGCCAGCAGCCAATTCCGGGGTAACACTGAAGCTTTCTTT TRBV14 . TRBJ1-1 few
CASTSYSASYEQYF TGTGCCAGCACGTCGTACAGTGCCTCCTACGAGCAGTACTTC TRBV6-5 . TRBJ2-7 once
CASSDRDRDGSPLHF TGTGCCAGCAGTGACAGGGACAGGGATGGGTCACCCCTCCACTTT TRBV6-4 TRBD1 TRBJ1-6 few